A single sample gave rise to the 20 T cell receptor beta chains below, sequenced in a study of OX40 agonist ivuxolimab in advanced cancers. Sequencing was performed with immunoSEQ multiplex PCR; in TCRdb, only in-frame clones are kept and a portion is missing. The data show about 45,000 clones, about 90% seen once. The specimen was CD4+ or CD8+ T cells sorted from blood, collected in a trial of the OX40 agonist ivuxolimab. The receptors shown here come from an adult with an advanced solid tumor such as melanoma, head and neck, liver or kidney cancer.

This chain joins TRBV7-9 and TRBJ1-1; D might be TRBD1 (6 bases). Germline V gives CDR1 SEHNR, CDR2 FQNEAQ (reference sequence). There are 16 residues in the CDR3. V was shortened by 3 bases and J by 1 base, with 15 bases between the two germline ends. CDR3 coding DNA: TGTGCCAGCAGCTTCACCGCGACAGGAGAGAACACTGAAGCTTTCTTT. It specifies CASSFTATGENTEAFF.

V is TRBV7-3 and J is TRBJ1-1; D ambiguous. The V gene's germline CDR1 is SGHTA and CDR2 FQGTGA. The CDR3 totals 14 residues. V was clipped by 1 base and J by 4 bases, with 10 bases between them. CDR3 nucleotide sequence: TGTGCCAGCAGCTTAAACCCTGGCGTCACTGAAGCTTTCTTT. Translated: CASSLNPGVTEAFF.

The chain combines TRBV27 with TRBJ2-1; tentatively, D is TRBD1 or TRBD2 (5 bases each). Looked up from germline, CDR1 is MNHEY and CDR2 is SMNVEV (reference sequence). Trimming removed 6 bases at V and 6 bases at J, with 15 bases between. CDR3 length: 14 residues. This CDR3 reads CASSPSGAVNEQFF. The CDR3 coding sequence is TGTGCCAGCAGCCCTTCCGGGGCAGTCAATGAGCAGTTCTTC.

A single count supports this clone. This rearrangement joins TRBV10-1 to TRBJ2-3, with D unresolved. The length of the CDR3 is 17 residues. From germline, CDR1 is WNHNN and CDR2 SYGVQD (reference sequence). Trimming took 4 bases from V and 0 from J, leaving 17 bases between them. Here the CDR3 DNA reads TGCGCCAGCAGTGTCCACTCCCAGAGTGGGAGCACAGATACGCAGTATTTT. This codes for CASSVHSQSGSTDTQYF.

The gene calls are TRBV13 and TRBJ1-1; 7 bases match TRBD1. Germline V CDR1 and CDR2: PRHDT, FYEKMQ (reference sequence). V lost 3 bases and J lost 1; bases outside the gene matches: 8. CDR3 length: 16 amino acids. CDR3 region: CASSFVYGDRNTEAFF. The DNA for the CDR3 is TGTGCCAGCAGCTTTGTGTATGGGGACAGGAACACTGAAGCTTTCTTT.

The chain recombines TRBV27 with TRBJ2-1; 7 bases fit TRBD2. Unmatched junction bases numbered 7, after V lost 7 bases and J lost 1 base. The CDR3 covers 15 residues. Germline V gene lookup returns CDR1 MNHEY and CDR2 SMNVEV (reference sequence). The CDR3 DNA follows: TGTGCCAGCATCCAAACAGCGGGATCCTACAATGAGCAGTTCTTC. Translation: CASIQTAGSYNEQFF.

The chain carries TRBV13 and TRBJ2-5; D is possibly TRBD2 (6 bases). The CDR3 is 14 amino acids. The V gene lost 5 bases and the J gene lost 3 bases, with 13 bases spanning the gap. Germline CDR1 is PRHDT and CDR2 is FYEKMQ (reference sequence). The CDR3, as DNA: TGTGCCAGCAGCCCCGGTGGCGGGAAAGAGACCCAGTACTTC. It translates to CASSPGGGKETQYF.

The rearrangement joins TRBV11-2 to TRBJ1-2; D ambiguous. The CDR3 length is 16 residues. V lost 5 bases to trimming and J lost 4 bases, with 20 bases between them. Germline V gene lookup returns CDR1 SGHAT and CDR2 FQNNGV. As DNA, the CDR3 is TGTGCCAGCAGCAGTTTGTTAAGCAGAAAGACCTATGGCTACACCTTC. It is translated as CASSSLLSRKTYGYTF.

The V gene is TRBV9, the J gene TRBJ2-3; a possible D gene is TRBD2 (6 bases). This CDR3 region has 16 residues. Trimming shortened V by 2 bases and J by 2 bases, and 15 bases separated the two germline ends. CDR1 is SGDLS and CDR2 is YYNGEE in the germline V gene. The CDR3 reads CASSVSTREVTDTQYF. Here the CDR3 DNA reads TGTGCCAGCAGCGTGTCCACAAGGGAGGTCACAGATACGCAGTATTTT.

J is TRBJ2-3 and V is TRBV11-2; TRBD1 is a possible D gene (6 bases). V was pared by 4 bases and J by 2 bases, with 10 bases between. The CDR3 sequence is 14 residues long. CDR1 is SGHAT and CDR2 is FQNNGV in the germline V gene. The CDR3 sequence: CASSYWTDTDTQYF. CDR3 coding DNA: TGTGCCAGCAGCTATTGGACAGACACAGATACGCAGTATTTT.

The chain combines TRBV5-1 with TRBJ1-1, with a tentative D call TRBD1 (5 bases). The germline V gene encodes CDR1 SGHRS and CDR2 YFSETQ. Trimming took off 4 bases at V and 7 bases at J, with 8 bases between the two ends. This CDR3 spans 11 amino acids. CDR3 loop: CASSRDVEAFF. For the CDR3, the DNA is TGCGCCAGCAGCCGGGACGTTGAAGCTTTCTTT.

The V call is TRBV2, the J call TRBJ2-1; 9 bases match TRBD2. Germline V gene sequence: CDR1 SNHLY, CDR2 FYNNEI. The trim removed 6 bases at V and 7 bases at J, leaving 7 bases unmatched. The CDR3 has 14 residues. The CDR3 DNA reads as TGTGCCAGCAGGAAGCGGGAGGAGGGAAATGAGCAGTTCTTC. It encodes CASRKREEGNEQFF.

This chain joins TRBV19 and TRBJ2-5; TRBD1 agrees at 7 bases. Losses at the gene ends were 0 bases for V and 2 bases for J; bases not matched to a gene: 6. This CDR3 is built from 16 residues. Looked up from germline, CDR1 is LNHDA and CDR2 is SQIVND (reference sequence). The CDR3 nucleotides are TGTGCCAGTAGTATAGACAACAGGGGCCTTCAAGAGACCCAGTACTTC. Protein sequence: CASSIDNRGLQETQYF.

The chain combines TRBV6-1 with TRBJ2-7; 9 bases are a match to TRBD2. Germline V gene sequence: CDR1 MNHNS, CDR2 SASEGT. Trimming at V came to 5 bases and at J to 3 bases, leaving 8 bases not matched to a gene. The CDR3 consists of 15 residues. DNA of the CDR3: TGTGCCAGCAGTTTTGGCGGGAGGGGTAACTACGAGCAGTACTTC. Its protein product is CASSFGGRGNYEQYF.

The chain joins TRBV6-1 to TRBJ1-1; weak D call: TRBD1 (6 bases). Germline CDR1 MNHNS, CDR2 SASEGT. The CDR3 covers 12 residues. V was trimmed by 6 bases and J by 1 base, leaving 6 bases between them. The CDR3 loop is CASRQGNTEAFF. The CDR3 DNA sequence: TGTGCCAGCAGACAGGGGAACACTGAAGCTTTCTTT.

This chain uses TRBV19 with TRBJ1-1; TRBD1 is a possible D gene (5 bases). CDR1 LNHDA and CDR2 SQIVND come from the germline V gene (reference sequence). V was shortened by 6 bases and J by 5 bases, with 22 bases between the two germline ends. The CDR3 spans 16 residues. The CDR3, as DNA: TGTGCCAGTAGCCCCGCGGTGAATTTATGGGGGACTGAAGCTTTCTTT. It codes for CASSPAVNLWGTEAFF.

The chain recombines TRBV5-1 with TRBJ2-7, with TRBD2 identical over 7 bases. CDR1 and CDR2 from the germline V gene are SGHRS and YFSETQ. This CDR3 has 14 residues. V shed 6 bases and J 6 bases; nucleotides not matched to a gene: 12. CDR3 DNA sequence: TGCGCCAGCAAGATCCTCAGGGCGGGAGTCGAGCAGTACTTC. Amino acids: CASKILRAGVEQYF. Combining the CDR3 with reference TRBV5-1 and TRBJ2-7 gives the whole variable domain KAGVTQTPRYLIKTRGQQVTLSCSPISGHRSVSWYQQTPGQGLQFLFEYFSETQRNKGNFPGRFSGRQFSNSRSEMNVSTLELGDSALYLCASKILRAGVEQYFGPGTRLTVT.

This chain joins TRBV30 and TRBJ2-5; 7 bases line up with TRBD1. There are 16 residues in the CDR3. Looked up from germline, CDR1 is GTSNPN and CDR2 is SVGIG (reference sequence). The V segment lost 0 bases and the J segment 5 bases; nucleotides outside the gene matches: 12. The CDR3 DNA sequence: TGTGCCTGGAGTGTAATCCTAGGACAGGTCAGCGAGACCCAGTACTTC. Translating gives CAWSVILGQVSETQYF.

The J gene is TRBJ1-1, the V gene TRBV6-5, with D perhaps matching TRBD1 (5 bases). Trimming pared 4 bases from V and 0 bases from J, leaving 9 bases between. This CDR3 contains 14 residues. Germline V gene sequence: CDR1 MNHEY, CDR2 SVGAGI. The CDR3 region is CASSFDSLNTEAFF. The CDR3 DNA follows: TGTGCCAGCAGTTTTGACAGCTTGAACACTGAAGCTTTCTTT.

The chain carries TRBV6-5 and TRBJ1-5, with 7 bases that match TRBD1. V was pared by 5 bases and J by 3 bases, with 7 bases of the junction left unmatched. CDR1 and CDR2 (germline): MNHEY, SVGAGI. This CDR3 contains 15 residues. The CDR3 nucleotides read TGTGCCAGCAGTGTAGAGGGACAGCTCAATCAGCCCCAGCATTTT. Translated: CASSVEGQLNQPQHF.